The clone carrying this T cell receptor (beta chain) was counted once. From germline, CDR1 is MGHRA and CDR2 YSYEKL. The V gene end was trimmed by 4 bases and the J gene end by 0 bases; junction bases not matched to a gene: 16. This CDR3 region has 19 residues. As processed by the authors: Reference gene primer amplification in the assay estimated nucleated cell counts. Profiling relied on immunoSEQ multiplex PCR, and the TCRdb table lists in-frame clones only, not all of them. D and trimming come from the DNA, and the V and J calls and clone size come from that table. This sample has a few hundred thousand clones, with around 89% found just once. The data were taken from a study of blood T cell repertoires in COVID-19. Background on the study: Sources were T cells, B-cell-depleted T cells, or PBMCs; the material itself was cDNA or gDNA.

The receptor's source is a woman aged 18-29 years who had recovered from COVID-19. The sequencing input was PBMCs or T cells enriched from blood (not recorded which). The chain has TRBV4-1 and TRBJ1-2; 8 bases agree with TRBD1. Written as DNA, the CDR3 is TGCGCCAGCAGCCTCGGAGGGACAGGAGGGGCCGCCACTAACTATGGCTACACCTTC. It codes for CASSLGGTGGAATNYGYTF.